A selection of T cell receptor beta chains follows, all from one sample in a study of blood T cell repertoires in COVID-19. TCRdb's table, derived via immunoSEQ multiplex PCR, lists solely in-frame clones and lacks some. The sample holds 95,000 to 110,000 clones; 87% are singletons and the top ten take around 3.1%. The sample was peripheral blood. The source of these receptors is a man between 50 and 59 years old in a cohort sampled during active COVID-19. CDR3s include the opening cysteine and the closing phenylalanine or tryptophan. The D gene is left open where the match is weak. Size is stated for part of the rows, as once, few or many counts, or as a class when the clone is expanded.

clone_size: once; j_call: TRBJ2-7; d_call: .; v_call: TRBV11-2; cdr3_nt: TGTGCCAGCAGCTTAGAGTTTGGGCAGAGCTACGAGCAGTACTTC; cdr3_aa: CASSLEFGQSYEQYF
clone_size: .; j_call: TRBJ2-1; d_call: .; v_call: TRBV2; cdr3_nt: TGTGCCAGCTCCCCAGCGCGGGGGCCTAACAATGAGCAGTTCTTC; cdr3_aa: CASSPARGPNNEQFF
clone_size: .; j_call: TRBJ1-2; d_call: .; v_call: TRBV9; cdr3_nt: TGTGCCAGCAGCGTGGCGGACAGTAACTATGGCTACACCTTC; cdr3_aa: CASSVADSNYGYTF
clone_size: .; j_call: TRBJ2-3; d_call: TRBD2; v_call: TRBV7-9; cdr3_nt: TGTGCCAGCAGCTTAGGCCTAGCGGTCCCAGATACGCAGTATTTT; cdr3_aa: CASSLGLAVPDTQYF
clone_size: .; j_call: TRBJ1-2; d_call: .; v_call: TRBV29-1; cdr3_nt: TGCAGCGTTGAATCAGGGTCCCATGGCTACACCTTC; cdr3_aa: CSVESGSHGYTF
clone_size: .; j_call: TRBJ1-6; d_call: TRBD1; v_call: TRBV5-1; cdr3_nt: TGCGCCAGCAGCTCCCTACTCTTGACAGGGAGCTCCTATAATTCACCCCTCCACTTT; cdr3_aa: CASSSLLLTGSSYNSPLHF
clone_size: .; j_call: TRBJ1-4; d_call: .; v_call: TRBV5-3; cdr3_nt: TGTGCCAGAAGCCCCCTGGGGGGGGGAATAGCTAATGAAAAACTGTTTTTT; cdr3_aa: CARSPLGGGIANEKLFF
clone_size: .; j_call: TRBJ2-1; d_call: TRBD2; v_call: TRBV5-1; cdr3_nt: TGCGCCAGCAGCTTGACCAGCGGGGGGGCCTATGAGCAGTTCTTC; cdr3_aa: CASSLTSGGAYEQFF
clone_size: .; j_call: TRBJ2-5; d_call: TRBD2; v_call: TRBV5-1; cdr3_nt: TGCGCCAGCAGCCAAAGCCTTTCTAGCGGGGGGCAAGAGACCCAGTACTTC; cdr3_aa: CASSQSLSSGGQETQYF
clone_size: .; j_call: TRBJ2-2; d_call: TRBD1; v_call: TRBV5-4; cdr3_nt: TGTGCCAGCAGCGTCCCGGGACAGGGGATTGTTACCGGGGAGCTGTTTTTT; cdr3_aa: CASSVPGQGIVTGELFF
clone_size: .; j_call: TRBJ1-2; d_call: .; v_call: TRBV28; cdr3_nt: TGTGCCAGCAGTCCGACAGGCGCAGTCTATGGCTACACCTTC; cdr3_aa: CASSPTGAVYGYTF
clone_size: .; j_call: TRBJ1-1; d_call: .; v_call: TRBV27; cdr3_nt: TGTGCCAGCAGTTCCTTCCGGGGGGCTTTCTTT; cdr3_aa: CASSSFRGAFF
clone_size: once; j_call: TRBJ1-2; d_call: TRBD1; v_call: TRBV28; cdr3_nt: TGTGCCAGCAGGGGGGACAGCAACTATGGCTACACCTTC; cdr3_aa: CASRGDSNYGYTF
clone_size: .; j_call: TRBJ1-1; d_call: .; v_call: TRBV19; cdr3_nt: TGTGCCAGTAGTACGACGGGGAACACTGAAGCTTTCTTT; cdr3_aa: CASSTTGNTEAFF
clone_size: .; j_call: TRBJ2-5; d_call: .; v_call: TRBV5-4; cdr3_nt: TGTGCCAGCAGCTTGTCCCGCACGCGTTTGGAGACCCAGTACTTC; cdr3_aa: CASSLSRTRLETQYF
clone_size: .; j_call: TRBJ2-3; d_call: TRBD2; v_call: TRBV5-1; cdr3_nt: TGCGCCAGCAGCTTGGCGGGGGGATCCACAGATACGCAGTATTTT; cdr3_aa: CASSLAGGSTDTQYF
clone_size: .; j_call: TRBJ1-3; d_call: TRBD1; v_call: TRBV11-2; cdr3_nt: TGTGCCAGCAGCTCCGAGGGGGCGGCTGGAAACACCATATATTTT; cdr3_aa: CASSSEGAAGNTIYF
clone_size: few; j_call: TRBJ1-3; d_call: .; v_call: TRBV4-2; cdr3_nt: TGTGCCAGCAGCCAAGGTGGCACCGCGGGCGGAAACACCATATATTTT; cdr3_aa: CASSQGGTAGGNTIYF
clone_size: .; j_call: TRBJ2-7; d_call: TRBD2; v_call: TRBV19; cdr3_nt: TGTGCCAGCGCAGTGAAGCGGGGGGGCCTGTACGAGCAGTACTTC; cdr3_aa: CASAVKRGGLYEQYF
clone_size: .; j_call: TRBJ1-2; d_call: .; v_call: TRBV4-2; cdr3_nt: TGTGCCAGCAGCCTAAACCCGACAGAAATCTATGGCTACACCTTC; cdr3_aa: CASSLNPTEIYGYTF
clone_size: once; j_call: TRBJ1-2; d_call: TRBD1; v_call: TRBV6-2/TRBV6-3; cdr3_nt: TGTGCCAGCAGTCGCCCGGGACAGGACCTGATGAGCTACACCTTC; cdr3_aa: CASSRPGQDLMSYTF
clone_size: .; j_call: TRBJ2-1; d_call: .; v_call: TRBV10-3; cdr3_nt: TGTGCCATCAGTGAAGGGGCCGATTACAATGAGCAGTTCTTC; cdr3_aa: CAISEGADYNEQFF
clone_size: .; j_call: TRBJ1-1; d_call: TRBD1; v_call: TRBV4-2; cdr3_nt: TGTGCCAGCAGCCCGCCGGGACAGCTGAACACTGAAGCTTTCTTT; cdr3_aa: CASSPPGQLNTEAFF
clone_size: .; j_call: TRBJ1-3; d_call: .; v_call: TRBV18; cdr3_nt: TGTGCCAGCTCGAAGGACAGTCCCTTATTCTCTGGAAACACCATATATTTT; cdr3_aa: CASSKDSPLFSGNTIYF
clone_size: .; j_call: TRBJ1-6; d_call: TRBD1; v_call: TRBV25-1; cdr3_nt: TGTGCCAGCAGTGAATCGGGACAGAGTTTTTCACCCCTCCACTTT; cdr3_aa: CASSESGQSFSPLHF
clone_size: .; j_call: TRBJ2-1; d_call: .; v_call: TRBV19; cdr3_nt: TGTGCCAGTAGGTCGGCAGGGAGGAAGAAAAATGAGCAGTTCTTC; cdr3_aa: CASRSAGRKKNEQFF
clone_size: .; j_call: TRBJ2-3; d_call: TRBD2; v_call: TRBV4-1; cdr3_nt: TGCGCCAGCAGCCAAGAAGGGACTAGCGGTTTCACAGATACGCAGTATTTT; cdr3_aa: CASSQEGTSGFTDTQYF
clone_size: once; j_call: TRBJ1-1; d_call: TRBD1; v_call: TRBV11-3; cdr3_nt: TGTGCCAGCAGCCACAGGGGCGCAAACACTGAAGCTTTCTTT; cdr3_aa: CASSHRGANTEAFF
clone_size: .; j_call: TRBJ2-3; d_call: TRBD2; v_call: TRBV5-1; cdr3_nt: TGCGCCAGCAGCTTGGGTCGCCCCGGGAGGGATACGCAGTATTTT; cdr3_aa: CASSLGRPGRDTQYF
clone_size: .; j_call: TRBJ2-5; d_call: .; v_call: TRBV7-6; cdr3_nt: TGTGCCAGCACCCGGGGCGGGGCCCGTAAAGAGACCCAGTACTTC; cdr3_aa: CASTRGGARKETQYF
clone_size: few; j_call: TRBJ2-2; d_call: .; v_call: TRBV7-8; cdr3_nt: TGTGCCAGCAGCTTAGGTCCAGATCTTTCATACACCGGGGAGCTGTTTTTT; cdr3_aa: CASSLGPDLSYTGELFF
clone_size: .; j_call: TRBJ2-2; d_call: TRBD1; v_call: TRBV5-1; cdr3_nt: TGCGCCAGCAGCTTGGGAACAGGGGGCGCAGGCACCGGGGAGCTGTTTTTT; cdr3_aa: CASSLGTGGAGTGELFF
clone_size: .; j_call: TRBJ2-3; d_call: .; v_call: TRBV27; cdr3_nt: TGTGCCAGCAGGCGGCGGGACACAGATACGCAGTATTTT; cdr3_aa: CASRRRDTDTQYF
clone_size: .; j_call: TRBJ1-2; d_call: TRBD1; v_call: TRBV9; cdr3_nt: TGTGCCAGCAGCCAGGGGGTCCCCTATGGCTACACCTTC; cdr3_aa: CASSQGVPYGYTF
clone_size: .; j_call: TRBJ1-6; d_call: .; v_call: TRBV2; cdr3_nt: TGTGCCAGCAGTGATATGTGGGGGCTTGGTAATTCACCCCTCCACTTT; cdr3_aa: CASSDMWGLGNSPLHF
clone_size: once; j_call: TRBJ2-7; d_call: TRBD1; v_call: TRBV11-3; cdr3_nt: TGTGCCAGCAGCTTGACCGGGACAGGGTTCTACGAGCAGTACTTC; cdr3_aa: CASSLTGTGFYEQYF
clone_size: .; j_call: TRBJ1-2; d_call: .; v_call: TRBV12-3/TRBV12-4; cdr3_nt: TGTGCCAGCACCTGGGGGACAAGGGAAGGCTACACCTTC; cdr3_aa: CASTWGTREGYTF
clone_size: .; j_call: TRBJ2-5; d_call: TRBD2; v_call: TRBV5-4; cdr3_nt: TGTGCCAGCAGCACGGGACTAGCGGGGGGGGAGACCCAGTACTTC; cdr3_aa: CASSTGLAGGETQYF
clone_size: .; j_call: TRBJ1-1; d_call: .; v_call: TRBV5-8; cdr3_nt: TGTGCCAGCAGCGTGAGGAACACTGAAGCTTTCTTT; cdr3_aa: CASSVRNTEAFF
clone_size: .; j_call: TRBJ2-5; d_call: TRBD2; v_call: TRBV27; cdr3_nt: TGTGCCAGCAGTCCTCTAAGACTAGCGGGGGACCAAGAGACCCAGTACTTC; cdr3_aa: CASSPLRLAGDQETQYF
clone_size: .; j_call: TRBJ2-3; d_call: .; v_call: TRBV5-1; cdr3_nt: TGCGCCAGCAGCTTGGGCGCAGATACGCAGTATTTT; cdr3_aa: CASSLGADTQYF
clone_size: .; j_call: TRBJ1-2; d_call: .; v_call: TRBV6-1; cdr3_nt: TGTGCCAGCAGTGAAGCGATATGGCGACAGGCCCGTGGCTACACCTTC; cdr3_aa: CASSEAIWRQARGYTF
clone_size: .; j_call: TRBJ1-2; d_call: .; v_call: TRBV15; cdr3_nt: TGTGCCACCAGCCGCTACACAGGGTTCTATGGCTACACCTTC; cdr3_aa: CATSRYTGFYGYTF
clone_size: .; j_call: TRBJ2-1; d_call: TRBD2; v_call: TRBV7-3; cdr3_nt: TGTGCCAGCAGCTTAATAGCGGGGGGCCGAAATGAGCAGTTCTTC; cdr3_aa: CASSLIAGGRNEQFF
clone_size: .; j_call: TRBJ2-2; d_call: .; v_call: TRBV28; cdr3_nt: TGTGCCAGTCATACTCCCGACACCGGGGAGCTGTTTTTT; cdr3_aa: CASHTPDTGELFF
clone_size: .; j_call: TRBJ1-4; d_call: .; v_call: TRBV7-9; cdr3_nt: TGTGCCAGCAGCTTAGTTGTTGGAGCGGAACCCCCAAAACTGTTTTTT; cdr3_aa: CASSLVVGAEPPKLFF
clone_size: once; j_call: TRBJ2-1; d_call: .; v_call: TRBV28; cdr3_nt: TGTGCCAGCAGTTTAATCGGGGAGCAGTTCTTC; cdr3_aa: CASSLIGEQFF
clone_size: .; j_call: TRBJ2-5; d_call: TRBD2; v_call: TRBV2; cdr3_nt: TGTGCCAGCAGACTAGCGGGGACATATCAAGAGACCCAGTACTTC; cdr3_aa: CASRLAGTYQETQYF
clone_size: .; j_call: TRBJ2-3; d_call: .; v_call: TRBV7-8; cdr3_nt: TGTGCCAGCAGACCACAGGGCTGGGACACGCAGTATTTT; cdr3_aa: CASRPQGWDTQYF
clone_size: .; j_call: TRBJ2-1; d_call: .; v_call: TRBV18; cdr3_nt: TGTGCCAGCTCACCGGGGGACTCTGCCTACAATGAGCAGTTCTTC; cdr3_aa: CASSPGDSAYNEQFF
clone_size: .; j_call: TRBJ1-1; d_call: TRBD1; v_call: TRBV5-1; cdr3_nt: TGCGCCAGCAGCTTGGGTGGACAGGTTAGGACTGAAGCTTTCTTT; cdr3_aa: CASSLGGQVRTEAFF
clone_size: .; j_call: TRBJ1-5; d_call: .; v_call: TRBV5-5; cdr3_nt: TGTGCCAGCAGCGCCGAGGGCAATCAGCCCCAGCATTTT; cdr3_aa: CASSAEGNQPQHF
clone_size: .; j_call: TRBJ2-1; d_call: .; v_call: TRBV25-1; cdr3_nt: TGTGCCAGCAGTGACCCCGGGAGTAGCGGATACAATGAGCAGTTCTTC; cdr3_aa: CASSDPGSSGYNEQFF
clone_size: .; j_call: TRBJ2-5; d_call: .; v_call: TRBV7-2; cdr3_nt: TGTGCCAGCAGCTTGGGTCCTCAGACTCAAGAGACCCAGTACTTC; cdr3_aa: CASSLGPQTQETQYF
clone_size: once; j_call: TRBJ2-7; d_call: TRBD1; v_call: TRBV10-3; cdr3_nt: TGTGCCATCAGTGCCGGGACAGTCTACGAGCAGTACTTC; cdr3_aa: CAISAGTVYEQYF
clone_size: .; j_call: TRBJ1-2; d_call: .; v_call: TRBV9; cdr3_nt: TGTGCCAGCAGCCTCCAGGGGAAGGGGTCCTTAGGCTACACCTTC; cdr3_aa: CASSLQGKGSLGYTF
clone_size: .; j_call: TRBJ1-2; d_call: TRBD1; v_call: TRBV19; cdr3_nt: TGTGCCAGTACTACAGGGGGCGACTGGTATGGCTACACCTTC; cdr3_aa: CASTTGGDWYGYTF
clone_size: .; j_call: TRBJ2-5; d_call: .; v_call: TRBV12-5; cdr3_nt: TGTGCTAGTGGTTTGGTATTCGGAGATCGGGGGACCCAGTACTTC; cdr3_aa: CASGLVFGDRGTQYF
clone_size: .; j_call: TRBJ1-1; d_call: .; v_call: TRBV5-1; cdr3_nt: TGCGCCAGCAGCTTGGGACAGGAGTACACTGAAGCTTTCTTT; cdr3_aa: CASSLGQEYTEAFF
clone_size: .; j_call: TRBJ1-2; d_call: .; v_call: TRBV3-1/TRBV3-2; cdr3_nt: TGTGCCAGCAGCCAAAGGACAGCTAACTATGGCTACACCTTC; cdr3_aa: CASSQRTANYGYTF